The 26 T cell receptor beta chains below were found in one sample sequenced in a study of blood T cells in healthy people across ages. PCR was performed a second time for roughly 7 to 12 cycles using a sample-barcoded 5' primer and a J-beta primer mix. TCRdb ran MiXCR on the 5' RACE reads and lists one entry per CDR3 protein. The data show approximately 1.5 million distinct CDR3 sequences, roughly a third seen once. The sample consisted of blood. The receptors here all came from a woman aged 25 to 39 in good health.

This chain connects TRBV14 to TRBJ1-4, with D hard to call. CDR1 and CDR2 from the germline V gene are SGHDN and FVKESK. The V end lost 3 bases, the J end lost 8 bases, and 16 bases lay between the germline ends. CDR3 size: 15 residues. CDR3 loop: CASSQVGSAGEKLFF. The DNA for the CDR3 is TGTGCCAGCAGCCAGGTGGGATCAGCGGGGGAAAAACTGTTTTTT.

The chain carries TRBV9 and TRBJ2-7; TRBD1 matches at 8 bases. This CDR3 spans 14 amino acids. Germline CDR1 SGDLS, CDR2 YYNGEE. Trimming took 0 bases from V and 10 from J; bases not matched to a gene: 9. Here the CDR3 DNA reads TGTGCCAGCAGCGTAGCAGGGGGCAGAGAGGCCCAGTACTTC. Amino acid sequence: CASSVAGGREAQYF.

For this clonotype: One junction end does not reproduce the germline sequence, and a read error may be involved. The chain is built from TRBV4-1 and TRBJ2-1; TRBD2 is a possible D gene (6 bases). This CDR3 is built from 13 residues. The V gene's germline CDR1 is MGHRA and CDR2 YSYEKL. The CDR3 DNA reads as TGCGCCCGCAGCCAAGATGGGGGGAATGAGCAGTTCTTC. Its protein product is CARSQDGGNEQFF.

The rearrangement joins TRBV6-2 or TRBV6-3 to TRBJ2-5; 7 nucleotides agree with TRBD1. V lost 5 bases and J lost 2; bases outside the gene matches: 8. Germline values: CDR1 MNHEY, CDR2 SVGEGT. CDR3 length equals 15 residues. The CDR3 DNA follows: TGTGCCAGCAGTACCGGGACAGAGCTGCAAGAGACCCAGTACTTC. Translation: CASSTGTELQETQYF.

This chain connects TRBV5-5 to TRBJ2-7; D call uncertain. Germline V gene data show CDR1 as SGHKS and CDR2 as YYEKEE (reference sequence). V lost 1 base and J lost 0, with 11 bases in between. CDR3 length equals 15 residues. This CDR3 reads CASSLHRLPSYEQYF. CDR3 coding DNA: TGTGCCAGCAGCTTGCACAGACTCCCCTCCTACGAGCAGTACTTC. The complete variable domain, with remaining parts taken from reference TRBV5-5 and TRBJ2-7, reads DAGVTQSPTHLIKTRGQQVTLRCSPISGHKSVSWYQQVLGQGPQFIFQYYEKEERGRGNFPDRFSARQFPNYSSELNVNALLLGDSALYLCASSLHRLPSYEQYFGPGTRLTVT.

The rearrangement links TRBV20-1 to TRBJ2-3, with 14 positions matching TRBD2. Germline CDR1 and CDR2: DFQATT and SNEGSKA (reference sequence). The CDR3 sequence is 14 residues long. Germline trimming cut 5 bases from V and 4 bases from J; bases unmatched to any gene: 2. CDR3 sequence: CSAGTSGSADTQYF. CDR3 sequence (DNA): TGCAGTGCTGGGACTAGCGGGAGTGCAGATACGCAGTATTTT.

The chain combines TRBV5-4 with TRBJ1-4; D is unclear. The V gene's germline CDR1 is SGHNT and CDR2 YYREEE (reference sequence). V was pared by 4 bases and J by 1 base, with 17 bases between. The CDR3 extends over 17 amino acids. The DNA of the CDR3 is TGTGCCAGCAGCCCCTCCGGACCCTCGGGAACTAATGAAAAACTGTTTTTT. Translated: CASSPSGPSGTNEKLFF.

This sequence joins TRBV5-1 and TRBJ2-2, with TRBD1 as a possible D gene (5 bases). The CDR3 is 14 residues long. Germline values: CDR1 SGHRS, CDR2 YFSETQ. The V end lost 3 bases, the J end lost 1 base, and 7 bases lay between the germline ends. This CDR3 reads CASSSTGNTGELFF. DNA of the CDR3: TGCGCCAGCAGCTCAACAGGGAACACCGGGGAGCTGTTTTTT.

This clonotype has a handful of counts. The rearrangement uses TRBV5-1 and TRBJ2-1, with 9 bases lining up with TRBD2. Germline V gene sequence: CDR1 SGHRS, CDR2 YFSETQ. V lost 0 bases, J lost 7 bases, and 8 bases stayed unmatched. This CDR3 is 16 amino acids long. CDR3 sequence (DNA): TGCGCCAGCAGCTTGGGTTGGCTAGCGGGACGGAATGAGCAGTTCTTC. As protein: CASSLGWLAGRNEQFF.

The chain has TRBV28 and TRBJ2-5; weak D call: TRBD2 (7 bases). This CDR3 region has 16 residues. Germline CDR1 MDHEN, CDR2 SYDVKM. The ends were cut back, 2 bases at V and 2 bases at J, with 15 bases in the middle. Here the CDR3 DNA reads TGTGCCAGCAGTTTACGGGGGGCAGGGATACAAGAGACCCAGTACTTC. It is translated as CASSLRGAGIQETQYF.

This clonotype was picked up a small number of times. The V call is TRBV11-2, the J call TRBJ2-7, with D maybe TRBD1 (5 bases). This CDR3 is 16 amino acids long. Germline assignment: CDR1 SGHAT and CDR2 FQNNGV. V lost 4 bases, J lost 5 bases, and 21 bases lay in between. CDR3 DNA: TGTGCCAGCAGCTCCACGGACACCGAGTTGGGGAACGAGCAGTACTTC. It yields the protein CASSSTDTELGNEQYF.

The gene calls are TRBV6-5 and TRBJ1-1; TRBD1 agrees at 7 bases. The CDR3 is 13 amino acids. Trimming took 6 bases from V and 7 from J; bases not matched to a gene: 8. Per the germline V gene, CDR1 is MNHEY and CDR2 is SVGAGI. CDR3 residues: CASRRGRDIEAFF. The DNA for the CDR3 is TGTGCCAGCAGAAGGGGGCGCGACATTGAAGCTTTCTTT.

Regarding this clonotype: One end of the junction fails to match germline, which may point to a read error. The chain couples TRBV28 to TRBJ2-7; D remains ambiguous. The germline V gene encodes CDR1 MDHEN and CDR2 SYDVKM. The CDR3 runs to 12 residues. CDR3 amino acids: CASSSLIYDQYF. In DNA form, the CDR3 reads TGTGCCAGCAGTTCCCTTATCTACGATCAGTACTTC. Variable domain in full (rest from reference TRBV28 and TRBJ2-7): DVKVTQSSRYLVKRTGEKVFLECVQDMDHENMFWYRQDPGLGLRLIYFSYDVKMKEKGDIPEGYSVSREKKERFSLILESASTNQTSMYLCASSSLIYDQYFGPGTRLTVT.

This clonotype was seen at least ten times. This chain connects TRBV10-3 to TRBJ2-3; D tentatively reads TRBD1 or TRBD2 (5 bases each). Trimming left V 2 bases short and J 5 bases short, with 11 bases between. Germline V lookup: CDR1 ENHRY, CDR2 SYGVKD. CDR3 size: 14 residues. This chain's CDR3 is CAISEPGGGDTQYF. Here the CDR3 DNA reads TGTGCCATCAGTGAGCCCGGTGGGGGAGATACGCAGTATTTT.

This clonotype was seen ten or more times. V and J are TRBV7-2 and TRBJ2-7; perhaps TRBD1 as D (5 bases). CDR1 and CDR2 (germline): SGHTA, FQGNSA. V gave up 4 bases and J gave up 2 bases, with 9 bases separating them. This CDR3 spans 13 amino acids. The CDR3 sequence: CASSSDRPYEQYF. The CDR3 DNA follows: TGTGCCAGCAGCTCCGACAGACCCTACGAGCAGTACTTC.

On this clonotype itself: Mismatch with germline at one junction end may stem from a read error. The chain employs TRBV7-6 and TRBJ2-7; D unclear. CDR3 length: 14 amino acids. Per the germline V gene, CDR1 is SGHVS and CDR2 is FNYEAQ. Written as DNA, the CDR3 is TGCGCCAGCAGCGCCTCGGACGGAACCTACGAGCAGTACTTC. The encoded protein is CASSASDGTYEQYF. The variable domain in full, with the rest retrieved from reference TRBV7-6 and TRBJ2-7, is GAGVSQSPRYKVTKRGQDVALRCDPISGHVSLYWYRQALGQGPEFLTYFNYEAQQDKSGLPNDRFSAERPEGSISTLTIQRTEQRDSAMYRCASSASDGTYEQYFGPGTRLTVT.

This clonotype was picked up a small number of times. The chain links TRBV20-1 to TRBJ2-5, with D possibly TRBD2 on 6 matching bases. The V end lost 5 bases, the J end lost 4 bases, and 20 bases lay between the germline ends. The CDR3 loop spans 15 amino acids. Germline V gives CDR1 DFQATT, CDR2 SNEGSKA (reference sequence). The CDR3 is CSAPRGTAGGETQYF. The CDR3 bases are TGCAGTGCTCCCCGAGGGACTGCCGGGGGAGAGACCCAGTACTTC.

For the CDR3, the DNA is TGTGCCACCCAAGACCTACAGGGGAGGCGCGAGCAGTACTTC. This encodes CATQDLQGRREQYF. The rearrangement links TRBV15 to TRBJ2-7; perhaps TRBD1 as D (7 bases). V was shortened by 8 bases and J by 6 bases, with 20 bases between the two germline ends. Per the germline V gene, CDR1 is LNHNV and CDR2 is YYDKDF (reference sequence). The CDR3 has 14 residues.

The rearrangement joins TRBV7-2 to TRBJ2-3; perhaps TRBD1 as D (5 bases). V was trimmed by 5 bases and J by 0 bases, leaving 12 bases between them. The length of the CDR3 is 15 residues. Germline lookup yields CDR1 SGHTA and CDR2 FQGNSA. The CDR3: CTSSLPAGSTDTQYF. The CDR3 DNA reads TGTACCAGCAGCCTTCCGGCAGGGAGCACAGATACGCAGTATTTT.

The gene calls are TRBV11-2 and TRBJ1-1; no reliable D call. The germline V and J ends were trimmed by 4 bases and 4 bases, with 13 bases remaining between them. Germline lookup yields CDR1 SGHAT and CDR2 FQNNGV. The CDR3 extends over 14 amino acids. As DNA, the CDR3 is TGTGCCAGCAGCTCGGTAAATTCCGGCACTGAAGCTTTCTTT. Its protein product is CASSSVNSGTEAFF.

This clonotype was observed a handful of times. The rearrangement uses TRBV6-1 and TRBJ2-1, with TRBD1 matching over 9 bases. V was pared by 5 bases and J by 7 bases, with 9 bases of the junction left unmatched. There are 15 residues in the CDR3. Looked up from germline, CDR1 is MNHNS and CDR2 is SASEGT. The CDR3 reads CASSWDRERPNEQFF. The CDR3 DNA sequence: TGTGCCAGCAGTTGGGACAGGGAACGGCCGAATGAGCAGTTCTTC.

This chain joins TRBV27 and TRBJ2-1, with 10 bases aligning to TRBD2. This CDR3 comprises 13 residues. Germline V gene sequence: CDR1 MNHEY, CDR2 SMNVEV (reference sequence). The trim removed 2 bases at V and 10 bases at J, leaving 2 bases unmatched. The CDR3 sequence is CASSLGLAAEQFF. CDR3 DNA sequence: TGTGCCAGCAGTTTAGGACTAGCGGCCGAGCAGTTCTTC.

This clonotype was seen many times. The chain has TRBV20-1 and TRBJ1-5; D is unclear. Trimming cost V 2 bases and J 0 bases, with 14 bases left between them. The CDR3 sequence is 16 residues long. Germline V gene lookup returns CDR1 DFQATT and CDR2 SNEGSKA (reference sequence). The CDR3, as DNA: TGCAGTGCTAGACGGGCGGACCGTTATAGCAATCAGCCCCAGCATTTT. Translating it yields CSARRADRYSNQPQHF.

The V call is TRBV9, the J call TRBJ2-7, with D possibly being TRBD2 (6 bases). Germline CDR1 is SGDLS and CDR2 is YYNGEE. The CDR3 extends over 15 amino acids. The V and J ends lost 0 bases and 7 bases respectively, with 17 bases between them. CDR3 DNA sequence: TGTGCCAGCAGCGTAGGGCTAGCGCGGATCAATGAGCAGTACTTC. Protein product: CASSVGLARINEQYF. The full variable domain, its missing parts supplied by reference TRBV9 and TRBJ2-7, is DSGVTQTPKHLITATGQRVTLRCSPRSGDLSVYWYQQSLDQGLQFLIQYYNGEERAKGNILERFSAQQFPDLHSELNLSSLELGDSALYFCASSVGLARINEQYFGPGTRLTVT.

CDR3 residues: CASTTQGPAPTQYF. In DNA form, the CDR3 reads TGTGCCAGCACTACTCAGGGTCCCGCACCAACGCAGTATTTT. V is TRBV27 and J is TRBJ2-3; a possible D gene is TRBD1 (5 bases). This CDR3 comprises 14 residues. Germline lookup yields CDR1 MNHEY and CDR2 SMNVEV (reference sequence). V lost 7 bases, J lost 9 bases, and 20 bases lay in between.

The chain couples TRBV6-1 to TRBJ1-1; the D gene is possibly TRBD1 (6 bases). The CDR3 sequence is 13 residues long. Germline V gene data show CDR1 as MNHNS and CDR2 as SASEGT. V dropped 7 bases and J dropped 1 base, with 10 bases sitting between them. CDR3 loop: CASTLQGNTEAFF. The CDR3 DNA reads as TGTGCCAGCACCCTACAGGGGAACACTGAAGCTTTCTTT.